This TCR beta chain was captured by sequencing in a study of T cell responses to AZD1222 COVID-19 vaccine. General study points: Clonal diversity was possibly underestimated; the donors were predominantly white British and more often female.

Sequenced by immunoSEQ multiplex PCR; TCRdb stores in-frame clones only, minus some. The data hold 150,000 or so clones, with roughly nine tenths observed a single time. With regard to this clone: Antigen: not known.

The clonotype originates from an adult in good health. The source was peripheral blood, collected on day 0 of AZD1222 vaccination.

The CDR3 DNA follows: TGTGCCATCAGTGAGTCAGACACGAACACCGGGGAGCTGTTTTTT. Residues: CAISESDTNTGELFF. The gene calls are TRBV10-3 and TRBJ2-2; unclear D gene. Germline CDR1 is ENHRY and CDR2 is SYGVKD. Deletions cut 0 bases from V and 0 bases from J, with 5 bases between. The CDR3 is made up of 15 amino acids.